This note documents a single TCR beta chain sequence. The antigen is unknown. cDNA carried unique molecular identifiers, and a universal primer site was added by template switching. TCRdb itself ran the 5' RACE reads through MiXCR, one entry per CDR3 protein. This table holds 750,000 to 950,000 distinct CDR3 sequences, roughly an eighth found once. This sample was taken from a study of identical twins. Study-level points and caveats: Low generation probability was overrepresented in out-of-frame alpha sequences shared by twins.

This CDR3 is built from 14 residues. Between the trimmed V and J ends, which lost 4 bases and 2 bases, there was a span of 11 bases. Germline CDR1 SGHDN, CDR2 FVKESK. The same data also went into a second study, on yellow fever vaccine responses in identical twins.

The TCR sequence derives from a woman aged 18-30 years in good health. The genes are TRBV14 and TRBJ2-5, with D perhaps TRBD2 (5 bases). The specimen was PBMCs. CDR3 coding DNA: TGTGCCAGCAGCCGAGCGGTGGGGCAAGAGACCCAGTACTTC. Translated: CASSRAVGQETQYF.